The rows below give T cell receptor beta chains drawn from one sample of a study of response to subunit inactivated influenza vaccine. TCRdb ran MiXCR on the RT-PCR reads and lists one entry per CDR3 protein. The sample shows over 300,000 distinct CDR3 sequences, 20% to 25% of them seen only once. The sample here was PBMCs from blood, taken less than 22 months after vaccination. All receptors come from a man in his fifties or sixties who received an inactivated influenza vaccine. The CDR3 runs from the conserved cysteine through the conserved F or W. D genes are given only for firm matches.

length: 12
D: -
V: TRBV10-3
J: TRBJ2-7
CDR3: CAINSGSYEQYF

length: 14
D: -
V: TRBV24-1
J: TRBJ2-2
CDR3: CATSDLGGTGELFF

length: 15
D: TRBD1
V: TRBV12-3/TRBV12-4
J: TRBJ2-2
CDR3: CASRPGTANTGELFF

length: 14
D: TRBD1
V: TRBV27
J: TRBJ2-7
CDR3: CASSPLGQVYEQYF

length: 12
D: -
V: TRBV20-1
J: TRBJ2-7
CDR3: CSARDGRNEQYF

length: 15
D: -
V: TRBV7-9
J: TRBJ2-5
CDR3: CASSPGRRGQETQYF

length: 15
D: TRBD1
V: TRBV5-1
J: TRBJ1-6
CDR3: CASSLEGPGGSPLHF

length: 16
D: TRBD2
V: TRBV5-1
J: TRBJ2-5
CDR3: CASSLGTSADQETQYF

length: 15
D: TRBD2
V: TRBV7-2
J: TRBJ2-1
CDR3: CASTRGGFTYNEQFF

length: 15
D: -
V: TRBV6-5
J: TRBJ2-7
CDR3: CASSYYRDFDYEQYF

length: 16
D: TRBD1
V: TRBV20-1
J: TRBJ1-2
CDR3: CSARVLRDRGFNGYTF

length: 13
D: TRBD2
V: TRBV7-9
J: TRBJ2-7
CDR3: CASSLAGGYEQYF

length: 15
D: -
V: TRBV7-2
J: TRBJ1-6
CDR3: CASSLVTGVNSPLHF

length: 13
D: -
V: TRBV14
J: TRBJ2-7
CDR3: CASSQFLRGEQYF

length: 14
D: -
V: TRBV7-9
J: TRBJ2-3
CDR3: CASSFGADTDTQYF

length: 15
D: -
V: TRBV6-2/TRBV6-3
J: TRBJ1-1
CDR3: CASSDTTGMNTEAFF

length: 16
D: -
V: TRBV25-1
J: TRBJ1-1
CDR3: CASSDPQSHWDTEAFF

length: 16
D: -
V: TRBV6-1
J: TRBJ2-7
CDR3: CASRGIGDSIFYEQYF

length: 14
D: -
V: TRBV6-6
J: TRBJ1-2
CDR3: CASSYGQNSYGYTF

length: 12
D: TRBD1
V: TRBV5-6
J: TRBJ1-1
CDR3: CASSLGGGTAFF

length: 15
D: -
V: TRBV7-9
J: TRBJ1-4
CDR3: CASSLDRTTNEKLFF

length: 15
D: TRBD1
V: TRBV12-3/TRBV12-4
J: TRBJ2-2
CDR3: CASSLDRDYTGELFF

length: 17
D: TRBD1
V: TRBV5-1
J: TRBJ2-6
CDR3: CASSYFAGTGEANVLTF

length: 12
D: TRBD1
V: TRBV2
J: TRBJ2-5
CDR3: CAGRTGQETQYF

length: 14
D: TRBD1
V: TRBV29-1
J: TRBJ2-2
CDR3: CSGRQGGYTGELFF

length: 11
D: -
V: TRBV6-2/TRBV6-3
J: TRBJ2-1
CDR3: CASSYFDEQFF

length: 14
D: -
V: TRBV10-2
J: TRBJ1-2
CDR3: CASNPVREDYGYTF

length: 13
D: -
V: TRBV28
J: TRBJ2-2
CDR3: CASSLANTGELFF

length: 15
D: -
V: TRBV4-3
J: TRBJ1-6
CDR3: CASSQAQMGNSPLHF

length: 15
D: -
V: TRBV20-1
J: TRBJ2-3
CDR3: CSAARTATSTDTQYF

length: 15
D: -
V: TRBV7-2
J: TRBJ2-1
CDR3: CASSLVVGVYNEQFF

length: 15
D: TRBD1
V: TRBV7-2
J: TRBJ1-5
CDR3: CASSLVDRGSQPQHF

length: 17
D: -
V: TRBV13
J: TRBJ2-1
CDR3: CASSPKTVGQRYNEQFF

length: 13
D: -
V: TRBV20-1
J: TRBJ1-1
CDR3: CSASSGSNTEAFF

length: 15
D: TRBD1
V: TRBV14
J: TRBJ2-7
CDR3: CASSQGWGQSYEQYF

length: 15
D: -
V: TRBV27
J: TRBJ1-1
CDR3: CASSFFGRRNTEAFF

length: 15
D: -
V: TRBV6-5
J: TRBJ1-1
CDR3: CASSYWAEPGTEAFF

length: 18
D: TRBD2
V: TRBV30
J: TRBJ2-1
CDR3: CAWKRASGRYKSYNEQFF

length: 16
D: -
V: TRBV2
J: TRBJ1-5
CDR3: CASSTRGRAWSQAQHF

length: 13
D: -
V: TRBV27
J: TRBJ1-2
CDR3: CASSFGGLDGYTF

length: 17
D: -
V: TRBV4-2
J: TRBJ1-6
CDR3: CASSQESGGQYNSPLHF

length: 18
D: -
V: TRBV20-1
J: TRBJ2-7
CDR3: CSARVGWSPGGQNYEQYF

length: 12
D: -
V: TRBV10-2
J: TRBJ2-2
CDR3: CASEAGTGELFF

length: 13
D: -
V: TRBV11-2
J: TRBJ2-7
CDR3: CASSFRASYEQYF

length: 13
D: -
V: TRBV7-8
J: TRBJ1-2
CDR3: CASSPQGRGGYTF

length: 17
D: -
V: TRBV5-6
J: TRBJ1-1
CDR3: CASSSTQGGGMNTEAFF

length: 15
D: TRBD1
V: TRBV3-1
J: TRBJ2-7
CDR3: CASSQDIGGVYEQYF

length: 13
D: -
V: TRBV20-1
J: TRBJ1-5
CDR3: CSARDLGGQPQHF

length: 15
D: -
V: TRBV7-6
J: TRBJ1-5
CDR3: CASSLAADSNQPQHF

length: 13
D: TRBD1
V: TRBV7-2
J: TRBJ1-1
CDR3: CASSLTGNAEAFF